What follows are 17 T cell receptor beta chains derived from one specimen sequenced in a study of PD-L1 blockade in urothelial cancer (dated by TCRdb to about 2017). The library was made by the immunoSEQ multiplex PCR assay. In its TCRdb copy, this immuneACCESS table keeps in-frame sequences only and misses some clones. Where compared with another copy, unresolved V genes explain less than half of these, and the others have no known cause. This sample comprises more than 45,000 clones, 82% of them detected only once. In total, the top ten clones hold roughly 1.9% of the sample. The time point label, read with the paper, signifies: pretreatment peripheral blood. This sample comprised PBMCs, obtained around atezolizumab (anti-PD-L1) treatment. These receptors all stem from a man in his fifties or sixties with urothelial cancer.

The chain couples TRBV10-2 to TRBJ1-1; D not certain. Trimming removed 8 bases at V and 4 bases at J, with 8 bases between. The germline V gene encodes CDR1 WSHSY and CDR2 SAAADI. This CDR3 is built from 11 residues. The DNA for the CDR3 is TGCGCCAGCTTGGCAGGCACTGAAGCTTTCTTT. Translated, it gives CASLAGTEAFF.

The chain is built from TRBV6-6 and TRBJ1-2, with a tentative D call TRBD1 (5 bases). The germline gives CDR1 MNHNY, CDR2 SVGAGI (reference sequence). There are 15 residues in the CDR3. V lost 6 bases to trimming and J lost 2 bases, with 16 bases between them. CDR3 loop: CASRGDRDLNYGYTF. As DNA, the CDR3 is TGTGCCAGCAGAGGAGACAGAGACTTAAACTATGGCTACACCTTC.

The CDR3 nucleotides read TGCGCCAGCAGCCGGGGACAGGGAGGCAATGAGCAGTTCTTC. Its translation: CASSRGQGGNEQFF. The chain joins TRBV5-1 to TRBJ2-1; 9 nucleotides match TRBD1. Trimming took 4 bases from V and 6 from J; bases not matched to a gene: 5. Germline V lookup: CDR1 SGHRS, CDR2 YFSETQ. The CDR3 has 14 residues.

This chain joins TRBV18 and TRBJ1-2; tentative D call: TRBD1 (6 bases). V was pared by 4 bases and J by 1 base, with 13 bases between. Per germline, CDR1 KGHSH and CDR2 LQKENI. The CDR3 consists of 15 residues. CDR3 residues: CASSLSGTFNYGYTF. In nucleotides, the CDR3 is TGTGCCAGCTCACTGTCCGGGACATTTAACTATGGCTACACCTTC.

V gene TRBV5-1 combines with J gene TRBJ2-7; the D gene is possibly TRBD1 (5 bases). The germline gives CDR1 SGHRS, CDR2 YFSETQ. This CDR3 is 14 amino acids long. With 2 bases removed from V and 4 bases from J, the gap between germline ends came to 13 bases. CDR3 nucleotides: TGCGCCAGCAGCTTAGAAGGGGTTCGTTACGAGCAGTACTTC. Residues: CASSLEGVRYEQYF. The entire variable domain, with the rest obtained from reference TRBV5-1 and TRBJ2-7, is as follows: KAGVTQTPRYLIKTRGQQVTLSCSPISGHRSVSWYQQTPGQGLQFLFEYFSETQRNKGNFPGRFSGRQFSNSRSEMNVSTLELGDSALYLCASSLEGVRYEQYFGPGTRLTVT.

In this sample, this clone turned up once. This rearrangement joins TRBV19 to TRBJ2-7; 9 bases agree with TRBD2. The ends lost 5 bases at V and 5 bases at J; junction bases unmatched: 4. Germline V gene lookup returns CDR1 LNHDA and CDR2 SQIVND (reference sequence). The CDR3 spans 13 residues. CDR3 sequence (DNA): TGTGCCAGTAGTTTTATAGCGGGAGACGAGCAGTACTTC. Translated: CASSFIAGDEQYF.

J is TRBJ1-1 and V is TRBV5-1, with a weak D call TRBD1 (6 bases). Germline assignment: CDR1 SGHRS and CDR2 YFSETQ. The CDR3 extends over 15 amino acids. Between the trimmed V and J ends, which lost 4 bases and 1 base, there was a span of 14 bases. CDR3 nucleotides: TGCGCCAGCAGCACACAGGGAGTTGGGAACACTGAAGCTTTCTTT. Translating it yields CASSTQGVGNTEAFF.

This clone appeared a few times. The chain recombines TRBV30 with TRBJ1-2, with 7 nucleotides matching TRBD1. J gave up 0 bases and V 5 bases, and 3 bases lay outside the gene matches. This CDR3 contains 13 residues. CDR1 is GTSNPN, CDR2 SVGIG, per germline (reference sequence). CDR3 in amino acids: CAWGQEANYGYTF. CDR3 coding DNA: TGTGCCTGGGGACAGGAAGCTAACTATGGCTACACCTTC.

V gene TRBV28 combines with J gene TRBJ1-2; 7 bases are shared with TRBD1. Unmatched junction bases numbered 3, after V lost 10 bases and J lost 4 bases. This CDR3 region has 11 residues. The germline V gene encodes CDR1 MDHEN and CDR2 SYDVKM. In nucleotides, the CDR3 is TGTGCCAACCGGGACAGCTATGGCTACACCTTC. Its protein is CANRDSYGYTF.

This chain connects TRBV6-1 to TRBJ2-5, with D perhaps TRBD2 (5 bases). Germline V gene data show CDR1 as MNHNS and CDR2 as SASEGT. V gave up 2 bases and J gave up 8 bases, with 9 bases separating them. The CDR3 contains 12 residues. The CDR3 reads CASSESRETQYF. CDR3 DNA: TGTGCCAGCAGTGAATCGAGGGAAACCCAGTACTTC.

J is TRBJ2-7 and V is TRBV4-1; TRBD2 aligns across 8 bases. Germline CDR1 reads MGHRA; CDR2 reads YSYEKL. This CDR3 is built from 14 residues. V shed 8 bases, J shed 6 bases, and the junction held 12 bases outside the gene matches. CDR3 sequence: CASGPSGRGGEQYF. The CDR3, as DNA: TGCGCCAGCGGACCGAGCGGGAGAGGCGGCGAGCAGTACTTC.

The rearrangement links TRBV7-2 to TRBJ2-3; weak D call: TRBD2 (6 bases). CDR3 size: 14 residues. Trimming shortened V by 4 bases and J by 1 base, and 9 bases separated the two germline ends. The germline CDR1 and CDR2 sequences are SGHTA and FQGNSA. The CDR3 here is CASSSGTRTDTQYF. CDR3 DNA: TGTGCCAGCAGCTCCGGGACTCGCACAGATACGCAGTATTTT.

This rearrangement joins TRBV28 to TRBJ2-7; 7 bases are a match to TRBD1. The CDR3 runs to 14 residues. CDR1 MDHEN and CDR2 SYDVKM come from the germline V gene. Unmatched junction bases numbered 4, after V lost 4 bases and J lost 1 base. The CDR3 DNA reads as TGTGCCAGCAGTTGGGACAGTACATCCTACGAGCAGTACGTC. Translated: CASSWDSTSYEQYV.

CDR3 sequence (DNA): TGTGCCAGCAGCGTAGATGGGACAGGGGGCACAGATACGCAGTATTTT. As protein: CASSVDGTGGTDTQYF. The chain recombines TRBV9 with TRBJ2-3, with 10 bases aligning to TRBD1. The CDR3 runs to 16 residues. Germline lookup yields CDR1 SGDLS and CDR2 YYNGEE. The V and J ends lost 0 bases and 1 base, in that order; junction bases with no gene match: 2.

J is TRBJ1-1 and V is TRBV27, with TRBD1 as a possible D gene (5 bases). The CDR3 is 14 residues long. CDR1 is MNHEY, CDR2 SMNVEV, per germline (reference sequence). V lost 1 base, J lost 8 bases, and 14 bases lay in between. CDR3 in amino acids: CASSLFGGKVEAFF. The DNA of the CDR3 is TGTGCCAGCAGTTTATTCGGGGGAAAGGTGGAAGCTTTCTTT.

The chain is built from TRBV19 and TRBJ2-7; the D gene is possibly TRBD2 (7 bases). The CDR3 runs to 16 residues. V was pared by 8 bases and J by 1 base, with 21 bases between. In germline, CDR1 is LNHDA, CDR2 SQIVND (reference sequence). The CDR3, as DNA: TGTGCCAGTGGCTGTATGGAGGGGAGGGGGTCCTACGAGCAGTACGTC. It yields the protein CASGCMEGRGSYEQYV.

DNA for the CDR3: TGTGCCAGCAGCGACCGGGACAGGGTTTACACTGAAGCTTTCTTT. Its protein is CASSDRDRVYTEAFF. This sequence joins TRBV7-9 and TRBJ1-1; TRBD1 agrees at 9 bases. Trimming removed 5 bases from V and 3 bases from J; junction bases left unmatched: 7. The CDR3 is 15 residues long. Germline assignment: CDR1 SEHNR and CDR2 FQNEAQ (reference sequence).